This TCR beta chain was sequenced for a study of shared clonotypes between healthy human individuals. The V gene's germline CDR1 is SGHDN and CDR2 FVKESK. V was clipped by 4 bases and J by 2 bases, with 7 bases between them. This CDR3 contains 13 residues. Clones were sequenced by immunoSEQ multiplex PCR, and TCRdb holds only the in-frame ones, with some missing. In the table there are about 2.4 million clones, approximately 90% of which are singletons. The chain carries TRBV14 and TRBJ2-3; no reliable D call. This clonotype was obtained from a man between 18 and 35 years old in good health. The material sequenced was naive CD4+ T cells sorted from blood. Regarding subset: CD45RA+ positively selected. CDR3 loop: CASSRAYTDTQYF. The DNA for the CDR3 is TGTGCCAGCAGCCGGGCCTACACAGATACGCAGTATTTT.